The rows below give T cell receptor beta chains drawn from one sample of a study of spatial heterogeneity in lung cancer. TCRdb analysed the 5' RACE reads with MiXCR anew, one entry per CDR3 protein. Of tens of thousands of distinct CDR3 sequences listed, over 9.5% are singletons. The sequenced sample was PBMCs, obtained at surgery. The receptor set was obtained from a male donor with early-stage non-small cell lung cancer. CDR3s include the opening cysteine and the closing phenylalanine or tryptophan. A D gene is named only where the DNA matches it firmly. The listing skips clone size in some rows; elsewhere it reads once, few, many or a size class.

j_gene: TRBJ2-7
v_gene: TRBV6-2/TRBV6-3
d_gene: .
abundance: many
CDR3nt: TGTGCCAGCAGTCCTCCCTGGCCAGAAAGCTACTCCTACGAGCAGTACTTC
CDR3aa: CASSPPWPESYSYEQYF

j_gene: TRBJ2-6
v_gene: TRBV7-2
d_gene: .
abundance: few
CDR3nt: TGTGCCAGCAGTGGATCTGGGGCCAACGTCCTGACTTTC
CDR3aa: CASSGSGANVLTF

j_gene: TRBJ1-1
v_gene: TRBV24-1
d_gene: TRBD1
abundance: few
CDR3nt: TGTGCCACCAGTGACCCTGGACAGGGAAGAGAAGCTTTCTTT
CDR3aa: CATSDPGQGREAFF

j_gene: TRBJ1-1
v_gene: TRBV28
d_gene: .
abundance: few
CDR3nt: TGTGCCAGCATCATCAGCGGGGCGAACACTGAAGCTTTCTTT
CDR3aa: CASIISGANTEAFF

j_gene: TRBJ2-7
v_gene: TRBV20-1
d_gene: .
abundance: .
CDR3nt: TGCAGTGCTAGCCCTTTAAGCGTTTTAGGCTACGAGCAGTACTTC
CDR3aa: CSASPLSVLGYEQYF

j_gene: TRBJ2-3
v_gene: TRBV5-4
d_gene: TRBD2
abundance: .
CDR3nt: TGTGCCAGCAGCTCGCTTCGAGCGGGGGTAGCAGATACGCAGTATTTT
CDR3aa: CASSSLRAGVADTQYF

j_gene: TRBJ1-2
v_gene: TRBV12-3/TRBV12-4
d_gene: TRBD1
abundance: few
CDR3nt: TGTGCCAGCAGTTTGGGACAGGGAGTGATAGAATATGGCTACACCTTC
CDR3aa: CASSLGQGVIEYGYTF

j_gene: TRBJ2-7
v_gene: TRBV6-2/TRBV6-3
d_gene: .
abundance: many
CDR3nt: TGTGCCAGCCGAGATCTTCCTAAGAGCTCCTACGAGCAGTACTTC
CDR3aa: CASRDLPKSSYEQYF

j_gene: TRBJ2-3
v_gene: TRBV15
d_gene: .
abundance: many
CDR3nt: TGTGCCACCAGCAGTCCAGCGGCAAGCACAGATACGCAGTATTTT
CDR3aa: CATSSPAASTDTQYF

j_gene: TRBJ2-3
v_gene: TRBV6-6
d_gene: .
abundance: many
CDR3nt: TGTGCCAGCAGTTATGGACAGAGCACAGATACGCAGTATTTT
CDR3aa: CASSYGQSTDTQYF

j_gene: TRBJ2-1
v_gene: TRBV24-1
d_gene: .
abundance: many
CDR3nt: TGTGCCACCAGGAAGGGGACTGAGGTCTACAATGAGCAGTTCTTC
CDR3aa: CATRKGTEVYNEQFF

j_gene: TRBJ1-1
v_gene: TRBV20-1
d_gene: .
abundance: many
CDR3nt: TGCAGTGCTAGATATCGGGGGAACACTGAAGCTTTCTTT
CDR3aa: CSARYRGNTEAFF

j_gene: TRBJ2-1
v_gene: TRBV19
d_gene: TRBD2
abundance: .
CDR3nt: TGTGCCACTTCTAGCGGGAGTGATTACAATGAGCAGTTCTTC
CDR3aa: CATSSGSDYNEQFF

j_gene: TRBJ2-7
v_gene: TRBV6-6
d_gene: .
abundance: .
CDR3nt: TGTGCCAGCAGTTACTCCGGCACCTCCGGGGAGCAGTACTTC
CDR3aa: CASSYSGTSGEQYF

j_gene: TRBJ2-7
v_gene: TRBV6-5
d_gene: .
abundance: few
CDR3nt: TGTGCCAGCAGTTACTCGGGGGCGGTCCGGAGAGAGCAGTACTTC
CDR3aa: CASSYSGAVRREQYF

j_gene: TRBJ2-1
v_gene: TRBV18
d_gene: .
abundance: few
CDR3nt: TGTGCCAGCTCACCTTCACGGAATGAGCAGTTCTTC
CDR3aa: CASSPSRNEQFF

j_gene: TRBJ2-1
v_gene: TRBV15
d_gene: TRBD1
abundance: few
CDR3nt: TGTGCCACCGAACGACAGGGGCCCTACAATGAGCAGTTCTTC
CDR3aa: CATERQGPYNEQFF

j_gene: TRBJ2-4
v_gene: TRBV10-3
d_gene: TRBD1
abundance: many
CDR3nt: TGTGCCATCAGTCCCGGCGGGGGACAGGGAAGAAATGAAGCCAAAAACATTCAGTACTTC
CDR3aa: CAISPGGGQGRNEAKNIQYF

j_gene: TRBJ1-4
v_gene: TRBV7-9
d_gene: TRBD1
abundance: .
CDR3nt: TGTGCCAGCATCCACAGGGGGGGCGGTGAAAAACTGTTTTTT
CDR3aa: CASIHRGGGEKLFF

j_gene: TRBJ2-7
v_gene: TRBV20-1
d_gene: TRBD2
abundance: .
CDR3nt: TGCAGTGCTAGGTCCGGTCAGCGGGGGGCGTACTCCTACGAGCAGTACTTC
CDR3aa: CSARSGQRGAYSYEQYF

j_gene: TRBJ2-3
v_gene: TRBV7-9
d_gene: .
abundance: few
CDR3nt: TGTGCCAGCAGCTTCACGTCAGATACGCAGTATTTT
CDR3aa: CASSFTSDTQYF

j_gene: TRBJ2-1
v_gene: TRBV5-4
d_gene: .
abundance: .
CDR3nt: TGTGCCAGCAGACAACAGGGACACATTTACAATGAGCAGTTCTTC
CDR3aa: CASRQQGHIYNEQFF

j_gene: TRBJ2-3
v_gene: TRBV7-2
d_gene: .
abundance: .
CDR3nt: TGTGCCAGCAGCCCACAGACAGACACAGATACGCAGTATTTT
CDR3aa: CASSPQTDTDTQYF

j_gene: TRBJ2-4
v_gene: TRBV6-1
d_gene: .
abundance: many
CDR3nt: TGTGCCAGCAGTGGAACTAGGGAAGGCAAAAACATTCAGTACTTC
CDR3aa: CASSGTREGKNIQYF